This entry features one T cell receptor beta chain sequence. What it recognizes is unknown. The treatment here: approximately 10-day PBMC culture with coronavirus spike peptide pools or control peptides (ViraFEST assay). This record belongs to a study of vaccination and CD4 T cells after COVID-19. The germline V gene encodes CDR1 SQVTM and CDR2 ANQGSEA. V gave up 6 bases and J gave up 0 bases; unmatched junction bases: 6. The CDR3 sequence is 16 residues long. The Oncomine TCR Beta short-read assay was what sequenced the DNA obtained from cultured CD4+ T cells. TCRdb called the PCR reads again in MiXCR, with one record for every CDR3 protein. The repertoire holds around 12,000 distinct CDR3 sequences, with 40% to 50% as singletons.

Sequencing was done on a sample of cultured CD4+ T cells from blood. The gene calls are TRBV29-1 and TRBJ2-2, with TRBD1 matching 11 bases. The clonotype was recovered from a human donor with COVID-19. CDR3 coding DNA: TGCAGCGTCGGGACAGGGGGGTTCGCGAACACCGGGGAGCTGTTTTTT. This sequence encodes CSVGTGGFANTGELFF.